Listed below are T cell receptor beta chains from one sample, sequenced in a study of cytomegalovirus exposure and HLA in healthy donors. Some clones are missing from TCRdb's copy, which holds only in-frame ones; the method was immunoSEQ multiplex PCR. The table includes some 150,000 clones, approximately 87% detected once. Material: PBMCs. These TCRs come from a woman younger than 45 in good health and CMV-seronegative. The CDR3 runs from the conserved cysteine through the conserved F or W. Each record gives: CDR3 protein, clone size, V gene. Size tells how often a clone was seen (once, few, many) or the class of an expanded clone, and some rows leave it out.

cdr3_aa: CASSLTSGTYEQYF; clone_size: few; v_call: TRBV5-1
cdr3_aa: CASSESRAFGDTQYF; clone_size: .; v_call: TRBV10-1
cdr3_aa: CSVDLEGQAYGYTF; clone_size: .; v_call: TRBV29-1
cdr3_aa: CAISEWRAGGRGTDTQYF; clone_size: .; v_call: TRBV10-3
cdr3_aa: CASSPTGDYLNEQYF; clone_size: .; v_call: TRBV18
cdr3_aa: CAWSSGTGVTDTQYF; clone_size: .; v_call: TRBV30
cdr3_aa: CAWKQGAVGYTF; clone_size: .; v_call: TRBV30
cdr3_aa: CASSLDRGYEQYF; clone_size: .; v_call: TRBV10-2
cdr3_aa: CASTRAGGSDTQYF; clone_size: .; v_call: TRBV4-1
cdr3_aa: CASSPTDTGGNTIYF; clone_size: .; v_call: TRBV13
cdr3_aa: CASSQDLPGVLYGYTF; clone_size: .; v_call: TRBV4-2
cdr3_aa: CSALQYYGYTF; clone_size: .; v_call: TRBV20-1
cdr3_aa: CASSLDGNSYEQYF; clone_size: .; v_call: TRBV4-1
cdr3_aa: CASRAETGSYEQYF; clone_size: .; v_call: TRBV6-5
cdr3_aa: CASSLPDRGIRQEQFF; clone_size: .; v_call: TRBV11-3
cdr3_aa: CASSIGQGGVYGELFF; clone_size: .; v_call: TRBV5-1
cdr3_aa: CASSELGGTEAFF; clone_size: .; v_call: TRBV10-1
cdr3_aa: CASSLMGGVADTQYF; clone_size: .; v_call: TRBV6-5
cdr3_aa: CSVRTGGFEQFF; clone_size: few; v_call: TRBV29-1
cdr3_aa: CASSQLRTENTEAFF; clone_size: once; v_call: TRBV18
cdr3_aa: CASSEAGGDTQYF; clone_size: once; v_call: TRBV4-1
cdr3_aa: CASSGAGSSYNEQFF; clone_size: .; v_call: TRBV6-6
cdr3_aa: CASSPAGSGIGYTF; clone_size: .; v_call: TRBV18
cdr3_aa: CASSLMTGDNEKLFF; clone_size: .; v_call: TRBV2
cdr3_aa: CASSLDRKDEAFF; clone_size: .; v_call: TRBV2
cdr3_aa: CASSSNGGERAYEQYF; clone_size: .; v_call: TRBV7-2
cdr3_aa: CASSQERGPGNTIYF; clone_size: .; v_call: TRBV4-1
cdr3_aa: CASSLFGVSYEQYF; clone_size: .; v_call: TRBV7-9
cdr3_aa: CAISESMNTEAFF; clone_size: .; v_call: TRBV10-3
cdr3_aa: CASSPDRVRNQPQHF; clone_size: once; v_call: TRBV12-1
cdr3_aa: CASSPGLAGVSYEQYF; clone_size: .; v_call: TRBV18
cdr3_aa: CASSDAQGANEQFF; clone_size: few; v_call: TRBV10-2
cdr3_aa: CASRYPQSYEQYF; clone_size: .; v_call: TRBV6-1
cdr3_aa: CASRVDRYEAFF; clone_size: .; v_call: TRBV2
cdr3_aa: CASSTPGNTEAFF; clone_size: once; v_call: TRBV25-1
cdr3_aa: CASSEGQGWTEPQHF; clone_size: .; v_call: TRBV2
cdr3_aa: CASSFQGADGYTF; clone_size: .; v_call: TRBV5-4
cdr3_aa: CSVVQGKNSEQYF; clone_size: .; v_call: TRBV29-1
cdr3_aa: CASRQGDQPQHF; clone_size: .; v_call: TRBV10-3
cdr3_aa: CSAIGLEAFF; clone_size: .; v_call: TRBV20-1
cdr3_aa: CASSLYADSGANVLTF; clone_size: .; v_call: TRBV27
cdr3_aa: CASSFPGNYGYTF; clone_size: .; v_call: TRBV7-2
cdr3_aa: CASSAGQGSNTGELFF; clone_size: .; v_call: TRBV6-1
cdr3_aa: CASSLFAGQETQYF; clone_size: .; v_call: TRBV7-9
cdr3_aa: CASSPRTGPGNTEAFF; clone_size: .; v_call: TRBV27
cdr3_aa: CASSLGTASSYEQYF; clone_size: .; v_call: TRBV11-2
cdr3_aa: CASSLQGGYGYTF; clone_size: .; v_call: TRBV27
cdr3_aa: CASRPSGTGTTEAFF; clone_size: .; v_call: TRBV27
cdr3_aa: CASSFLDMTNQPQHF; clone_size: .; v_call: TRBV5-8
cdr3_aa: CASSFTQGNSPLHF; clone_size: .; v_call: TRBV2
cdr3_aa: CASSRGVESTDTQYF; clone_size: .; v_call: TRBV19
cdr3_aa: CASSPAGTPTYEQYF; clone_size: .; v_call: TRBV19
cdr3_aa: CASSPRTGYYGYTF; clone_size: .; v_call: TRBV27
cdr3_aa: CASSGPGQTSSYEQYF; clone_size: .; v_call: TRBV6-1
cdr3_aa: CASSALGQKMNTEAFF; clone_size: .; v_call: TRBV9
cdr3_aa: CASTGGNYGYTF; clone_size: .; v_call: TRBV19
cdr3_aa: CSAGDTTAETQYF; clone_size: .; v_call: TRBV29-1
cdr3_aa: CASSVATPTLGRLAENTGELFF; clone_size: .; v_call: TRBV9
cdr3_aa: CASSSPADPYEQYF; clone_size: .; v_call: TRBV7-9
cdr3_aa: CASVSRVLFFYNSPLHF; clone_size: .; v_call: TRBV10-1